This T cell receptor (beta chain) was found in a study of blood T cell repertoires in COVID-19. Study at large: Samples of COVID-19 (acute and convalescent) were obtained from the United States, Italy and Spain. The cDNA or gDNA used as material had been derived from T cells, B-cell-depleted T cells, or PBMCs.

Original data processing: Cell counts per sample came from amplifying reference gene primers. Clones were sequenced by immunoSEQ multiplex PCR, and TCRdb holds only the in-frame ones, with some missing. V and J calls and clone size come straight from that table; D and trimming were deduced from the DNA. The sample yields about 41,000 clones, 87% seen once. Germline V gene sequence: CDR1 SEHNR, CDR2 FQNEAQ (reference sequence). The junction had 6 bases not matched to a gene; V was cut back by 1 base and J by 0 bases. The CDR3 is 16 amino acids. Sequenced sample: peripheral blood. This sequence originates from a man aged 60 to 69 with acute or convalescent COVID-19. This chain uses TRBV7-9 with TRBJ2-7; 7 nucleotides align to TRBD1. The CDR3 sequence is CASSLDADRSSYEQYF. CDR3 bases: TGTGCCAGCAGCTTAGATGCGGACAGGAGCTCCTACGAGCAGTACTTC.